In its sample, the clone carrying this TCR beta chain was seen once. Generated by immunoSEQ multiplex PCR, the TCRdb table keeps only in-frame clones and is missing some. The sample holds over 80,000 clones, approximately 75% seen once. The entry originates in a study of blood T cell repertoires in COVID-19. The wider study: From the United States, Italy and Spain came samples of acute and convalescent COVID-19. PBMCs, B-cell-depleted T cells, or T cells were the source of the cDNA or gDNA that made up the material.

Per germline, CDR1 DFQATT and CDR2 SNEGSKA (reference sequence). The CDR3 contains 15 residues. Between the trimmed V and J ends, which lost 3 bases and 0 bases, there was a span of 12 bases. This clonotype originated in a woman in her fifties or sixties with acute or convalescent COVID-19. Source material: peripheral blood. The chain joins TRBV20-1 to TRBJ1-3; D is ambiguous. DNA for the CDR3: TGCAGTGCTAGTGCCCCGGCGGACTCTGGAAACACCATATATTTT. This sequence encodes CSASAPADSGNTIYF.